The 5 T cell receptor beta chains presented below share a single source sample, sequenced in a study of tumor and adjacent non-tumor tissue in lung cancer. The library came from three nested PCR rounds adapted from ARM-PCR protocols. TCRdb recomputed calls from the multiplex PCR reads with MiXCR, one row per CDR3 protein. The table lists under 45,000 distinct CDR3 sequences, 60% of them singletons. This sample's RNA came from whole unsorted tissue. The normal lung tissue was taken more than 3 cm from the tumor edge. Sequencing input: distant non-tumor lung tissue. Receptors were obtained from a man aged 50 or older with non-small cell lung cancer.

On this clonotype itself: Mismatch with germline at one junction end may stem from a read error. V is TRBV11-2 and J is TRBJ2-7; weak D call: TRBD1 (6 bases). The CDR3 has 14 residues. Per the germline V gene, CDR1 is SGHAT and CDR2 is FQNNGV. The CDR3 here is CASTTQGASYGQYF. DNA of the CDR3: TGTGCTAGCACAACACAGGGTGCCAGCTACGGCCAGTACTTC.

A remark on this clonotype: A read error is possible here, since a much larger clone lies one base away. The rearrangement links TRBV20-1 to TRBJ1-1, with TRBD1 as a possible D gene (6 bases). CDR1 and CDR2 from the germline V gene are DFQATT and SNEGSKA (reference sequence). The CDR3 loop spans 12 amino acids. The CDR3 coding sequence is TGCTGTGCCCGACAGGTCGGCACTGAAGCTTTCTTT. This translates into CCARQVGTEAFF.

The table lists this clonotype with many counts. Germline is not matched at one junction end, which may reflect a read error. This chain's CDR3 is CYGQGGTEAFF. CDR3 bases: TGTTACGGACAGGGGGGGACTGAAGCTTTCTTT. The chain joins TRBV20-1 to TRBJ1-1; 10 nucleotides agree with TRBD1. In germline, CDR1 is DFQATT, CDR2 SNEGSKA (reference sequence). This CDR3 comprises 11 residues.

Many counts were recorded for this clonotype. DNA for the CDR3: TGCGCCAGCAGCCAAGAGTGGGGGGGACAGGGGGTATTAGATACGCAGTATTTT. Its translation is CASSQEWGGQGVLDTQYF. J is TRBJ2-3 and V is TRBV4-1; 11 nucleotides match TRBD1. This CDR3 is 18 amino acids long. Germline CDR1 is MGHRA and CDR2 is YSYEKL. The trim removed 0 bases at V and 5 bases at J, leaving 10 bases unmatched.

For this clonotype: The CDR3 does not end in the conserved phenylalanine or tryptophan, so this is likely a read error. It is unclear where the CDR3 begins or ends on the DNA, so no DNA is shown, and the CDR3 is as TCRdb lists it. The genes are TRBV20-1 and TRBJ2-5. The CDR3 is 13 amino acids long, termini counted. Germline V gene sequence: CDR1 DFQATT, CDR2 SNEGSKA (reference sequence). This CDR3 reads CSATTRSQENQYS.